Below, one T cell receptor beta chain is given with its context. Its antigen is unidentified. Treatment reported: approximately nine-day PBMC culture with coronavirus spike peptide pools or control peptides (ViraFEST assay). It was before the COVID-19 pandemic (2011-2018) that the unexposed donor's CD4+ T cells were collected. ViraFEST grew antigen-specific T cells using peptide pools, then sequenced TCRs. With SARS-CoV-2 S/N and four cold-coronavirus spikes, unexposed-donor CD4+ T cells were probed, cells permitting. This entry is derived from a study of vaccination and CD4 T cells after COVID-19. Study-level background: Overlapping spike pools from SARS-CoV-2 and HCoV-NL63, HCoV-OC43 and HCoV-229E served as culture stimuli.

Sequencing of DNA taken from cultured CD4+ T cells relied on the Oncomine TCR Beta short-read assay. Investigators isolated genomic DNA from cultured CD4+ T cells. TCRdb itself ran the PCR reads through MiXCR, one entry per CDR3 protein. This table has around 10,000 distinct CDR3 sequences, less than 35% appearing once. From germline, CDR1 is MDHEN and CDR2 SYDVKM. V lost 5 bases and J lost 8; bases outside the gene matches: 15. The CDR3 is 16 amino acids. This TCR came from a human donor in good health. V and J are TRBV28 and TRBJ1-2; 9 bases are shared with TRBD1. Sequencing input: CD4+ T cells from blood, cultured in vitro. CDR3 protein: CASSGSHLTGGLGYTF. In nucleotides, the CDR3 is TGTGCCAGCAGTGGATCCCATCTTACAGGGGGCCTAGGCTACACCTTC.